This entry is about one T cell receptor beta chain. What it binds is not known. This same CDR3 is encoded by further DNA sequences in the sample. CDR1 is SGHAT and CDR2 is FQNNGV in the germline V gene. The V end was cut by 3 bases, the J end by 0 bases, with 13 bases between. This CDR3 has 16 amino acids. Use of 60 Vbeta and 13 Jbeta primers characterized the PCR. Assay used: immunoSEQ multiplex PCR; TCRdb lists only in-frame clones, some missing. The data hold roughly 160,000 clones, with 70% to 80% observed a single time. This specimen belongs to a study of cytomegalovirus exposure and HLA in healthy donors. General study points: Testing in vitro showed a few CMV-associated chains specific for CMV antigens. TCR beta V- and J-gene trimming was later associated with a missense DCLRE1C variant.

The clonotype originates from a man aged 55 to 70 in good health and CMV-seronegative. The specimen was PBMCs. V gene TRBV11-2 combines with J gene TRBJ2-3, with a possible D match to TRBD2 (6 bases). The CDR3 bases are TGTGCCAGCAGCTTCTCCGGGAGACCTAGCACAGATACGCAGTATTTT. This codes for CASSFSGRPSTDTQYF. Full variable domain (rest looked up from reference TRBV11-2 and TRBJ2-3): EAGVAQSPRYKIIEKRQSVAFWCNPISGHATLYWYQQILGQGPKLLIQFQNNGVVDDSQLPKDRFSAERLKGVDSTLKIQPAKLEDSAVYLCASSFSGRPSTDTQYFGPGTRLTVL.